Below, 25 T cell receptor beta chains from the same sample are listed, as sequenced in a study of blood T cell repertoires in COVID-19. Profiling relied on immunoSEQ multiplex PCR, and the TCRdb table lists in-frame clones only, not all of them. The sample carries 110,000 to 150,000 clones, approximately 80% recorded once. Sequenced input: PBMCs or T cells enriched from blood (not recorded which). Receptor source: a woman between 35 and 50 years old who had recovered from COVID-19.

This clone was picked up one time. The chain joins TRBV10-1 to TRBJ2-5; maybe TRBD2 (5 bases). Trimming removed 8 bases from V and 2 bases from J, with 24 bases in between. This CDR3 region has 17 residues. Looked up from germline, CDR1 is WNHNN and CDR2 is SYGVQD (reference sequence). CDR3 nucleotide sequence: TGCGCCAGCCTAAAGGTCACGGGAACCCCAGAACAAGAGACCCAGTACTTC. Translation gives CASLKVTGTPEQETQYF.

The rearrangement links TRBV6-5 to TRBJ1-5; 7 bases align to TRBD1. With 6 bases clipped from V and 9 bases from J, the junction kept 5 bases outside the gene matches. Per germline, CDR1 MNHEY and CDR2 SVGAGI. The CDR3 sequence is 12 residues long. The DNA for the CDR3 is TGTGCCAGCAGGACAGGGATCGGGCCCCAGCATTTT. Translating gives CASRTGIGPQHF.

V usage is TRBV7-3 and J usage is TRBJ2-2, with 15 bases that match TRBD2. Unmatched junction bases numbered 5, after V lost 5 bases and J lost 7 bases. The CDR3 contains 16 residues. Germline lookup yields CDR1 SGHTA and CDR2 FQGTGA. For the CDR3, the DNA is TGTGCCAGCAGCCTGGGACTAGCGGGAGGCGTCGGGGAGCTGTTTTTT. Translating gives CASSLGLAGGVGELFF.

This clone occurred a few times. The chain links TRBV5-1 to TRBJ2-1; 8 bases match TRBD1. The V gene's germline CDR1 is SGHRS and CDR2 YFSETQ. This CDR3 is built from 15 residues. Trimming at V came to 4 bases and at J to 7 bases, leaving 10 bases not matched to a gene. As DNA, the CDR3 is TGCGCCAGCAGCCCGGAAGGCAGGGGGCTTAATGAGCAGTTCTTC. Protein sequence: CASSPEGRGLNEQFF.

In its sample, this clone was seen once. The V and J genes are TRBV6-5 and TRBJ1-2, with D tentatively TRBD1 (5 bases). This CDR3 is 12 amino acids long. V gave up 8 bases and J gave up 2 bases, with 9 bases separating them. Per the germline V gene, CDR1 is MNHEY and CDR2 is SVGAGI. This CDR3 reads CASFKGNYGYTF. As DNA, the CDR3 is TGTGCCAGCTTTAAGGGGAACTATGGCTACACCTTC.

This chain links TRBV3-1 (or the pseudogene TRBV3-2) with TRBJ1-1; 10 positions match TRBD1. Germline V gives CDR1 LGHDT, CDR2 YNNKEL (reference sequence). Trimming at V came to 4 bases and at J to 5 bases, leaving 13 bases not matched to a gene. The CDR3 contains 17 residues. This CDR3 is CASSPNARTGGRTEAFF. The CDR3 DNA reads TGTGCCAGCAGCCCCAACGCCCGGACAGGGGGAAGGACTGAAGCTTTCTTT.

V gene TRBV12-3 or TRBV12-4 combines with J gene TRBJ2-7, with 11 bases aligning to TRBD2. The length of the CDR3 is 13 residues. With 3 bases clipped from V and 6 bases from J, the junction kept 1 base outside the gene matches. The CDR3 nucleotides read TGTGCCAGCAGTTTGGGACTAGCGGTCGAGCAGTACTTC. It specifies CASSLGLAVEQYF.

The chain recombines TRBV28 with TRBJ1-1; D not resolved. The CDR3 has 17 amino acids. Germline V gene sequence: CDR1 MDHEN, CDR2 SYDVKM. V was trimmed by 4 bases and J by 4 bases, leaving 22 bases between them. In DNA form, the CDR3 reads TGTGCCAGCAGTTCTCTCAGTCGGGATTCGGTAAGCACTGAAGCTTTCTTT. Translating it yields CASSSLSRDSVSTEAFF.

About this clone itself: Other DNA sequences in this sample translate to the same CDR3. Here the CDR3 reads CASSIAVTGELFF. Here the CDR3 DNA reads TGTGCCAGTAGTATAGCGGTCACCGGGGAGCTGTTTTTT. This chain connects TRBV19 to TRBJ2-2; D gene ambiguous. The V gene lost 1 base and the J gene lost 4 bases, with 4 bases spanning the gap. Per the germline V gene, CDR1 is LNHDA and CDR2 is SQIVND (reference sequence). This CDR3 has 13 amino acids.

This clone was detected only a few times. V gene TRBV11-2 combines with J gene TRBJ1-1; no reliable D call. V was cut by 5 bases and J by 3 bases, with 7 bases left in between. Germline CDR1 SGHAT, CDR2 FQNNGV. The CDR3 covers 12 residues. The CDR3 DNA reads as TGTGCCAGCAGCGCTATGTACACTGAAGCTTTCTTT. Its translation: CASSAMYTEAFF.

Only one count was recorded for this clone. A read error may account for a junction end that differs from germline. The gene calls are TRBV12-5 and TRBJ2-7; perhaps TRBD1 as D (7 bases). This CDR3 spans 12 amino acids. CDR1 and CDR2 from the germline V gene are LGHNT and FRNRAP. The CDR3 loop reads CASGTLSAGQSF. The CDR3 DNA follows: TGTGCTAGTGGTACTCTCTCCGCGGGACAGTCCTTC.

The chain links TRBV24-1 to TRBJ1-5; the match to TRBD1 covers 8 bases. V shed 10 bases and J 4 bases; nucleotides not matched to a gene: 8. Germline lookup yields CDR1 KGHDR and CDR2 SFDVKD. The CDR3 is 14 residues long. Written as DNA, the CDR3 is TGTGCCACAACCCAGGGGGCGCGGAATCAGCCCCAGCATTTT. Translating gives CATTQGARNQPQHF.

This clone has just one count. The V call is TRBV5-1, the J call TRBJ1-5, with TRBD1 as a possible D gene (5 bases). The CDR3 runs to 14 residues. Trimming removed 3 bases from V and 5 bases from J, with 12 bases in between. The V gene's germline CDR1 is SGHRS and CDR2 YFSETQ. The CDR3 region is CASSSGEVDQPQHF. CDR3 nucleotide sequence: TGCGCCAGCAGCTCGGGGGAGGTCGATCAGCCCCAGCATTTT.

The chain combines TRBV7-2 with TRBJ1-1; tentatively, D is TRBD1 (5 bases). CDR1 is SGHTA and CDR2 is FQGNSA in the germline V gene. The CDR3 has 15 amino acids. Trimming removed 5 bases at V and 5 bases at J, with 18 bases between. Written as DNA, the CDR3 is TGTGCCAGCAGCATAAGACAGTACTTGGAGACTGAAGCTTTCTTT. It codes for CASSIRQYLETEAFF.

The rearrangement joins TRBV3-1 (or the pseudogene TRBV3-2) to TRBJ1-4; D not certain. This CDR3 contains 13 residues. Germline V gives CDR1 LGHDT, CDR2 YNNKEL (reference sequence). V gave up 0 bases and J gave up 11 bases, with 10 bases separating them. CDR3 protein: CASSQELHGKLFF. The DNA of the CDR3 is TGTGCCAGCAGCCAAGAGCTGCACGGTAAACTGTTTTTT.

The CDR3 here is CASGPTGSRNTIYF. The CDR3 nucleotides are TGTGCCAGCGGCCCTACAGGGTCAAGAAACACCATATATTTT. The V gene is TRBV18, the J gene TRBJ1-3; D is perhaps TRBD1 (6 bases). Germline CDR1 and CDR2: KGHSH and LQKENI. V was trimmed by 8 bases and J by 5 bases, leaving 16 bases between them. The CDR3 runs 14 residues.

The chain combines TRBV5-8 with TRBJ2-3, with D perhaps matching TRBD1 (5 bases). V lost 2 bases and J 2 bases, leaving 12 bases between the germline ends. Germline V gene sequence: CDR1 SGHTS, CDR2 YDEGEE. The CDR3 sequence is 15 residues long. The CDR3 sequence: CASSFQGRYTDTQYF. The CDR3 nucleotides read TGTGCCAGCAGCTTCCAGGGCCGATACACAGATACGCAGTATTTT. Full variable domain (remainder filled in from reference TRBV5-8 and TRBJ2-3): EAGVTQSPTHLIKTRGQQATLRCSPISGHTSVYWYQQALGLGLQFLLWYDEGEERNRGNFPPRFSGRQFPNYSSELNVNALELEDSALYLCASSFQGRYTDTQYFGPGTRLTVL.

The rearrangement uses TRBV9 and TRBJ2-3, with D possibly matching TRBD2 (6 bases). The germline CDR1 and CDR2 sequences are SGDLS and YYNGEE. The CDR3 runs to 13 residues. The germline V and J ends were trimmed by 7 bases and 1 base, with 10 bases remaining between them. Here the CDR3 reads CASSERGTDTQYF. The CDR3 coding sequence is TGTGCCAGCTCCGAGCGGGGCACAGATACGCAGTATTTT.

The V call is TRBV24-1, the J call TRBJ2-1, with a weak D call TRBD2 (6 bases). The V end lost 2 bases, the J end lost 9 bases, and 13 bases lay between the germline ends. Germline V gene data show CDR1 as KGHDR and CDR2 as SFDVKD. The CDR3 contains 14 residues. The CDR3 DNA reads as TGTGCCACCAGTGATTGGACTACCAGCACTGAGCAGTTCTTC. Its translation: CATSDWTTSTEQFF.

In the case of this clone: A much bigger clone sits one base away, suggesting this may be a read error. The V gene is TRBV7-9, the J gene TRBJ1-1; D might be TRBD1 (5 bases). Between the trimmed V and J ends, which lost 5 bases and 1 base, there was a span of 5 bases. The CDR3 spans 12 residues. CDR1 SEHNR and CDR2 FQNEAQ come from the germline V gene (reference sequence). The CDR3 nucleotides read TGTGCCAGCAGCACAGGGAACACTGAAGCTTTCTTT. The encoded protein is CASSTGNTEAFF.

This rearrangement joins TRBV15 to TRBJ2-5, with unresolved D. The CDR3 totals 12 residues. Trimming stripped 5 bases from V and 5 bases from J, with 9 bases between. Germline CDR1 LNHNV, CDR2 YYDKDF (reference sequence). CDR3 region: CATSWAGETQYF. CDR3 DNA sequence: TGTGCCACCAGCTGGGCTGGGGAGACCCAGTACTTC. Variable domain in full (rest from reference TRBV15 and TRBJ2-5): DAMVIQNPRYQVTQFGKPVTLSCSQTLNHNVMYWYQQKSSQAPKLLFHYYDKDFNNEADTPDNFQSRRPNTSFCFLDIRSPGLGDTAMYLCATSWAGETQYFGPGTRLLVL.

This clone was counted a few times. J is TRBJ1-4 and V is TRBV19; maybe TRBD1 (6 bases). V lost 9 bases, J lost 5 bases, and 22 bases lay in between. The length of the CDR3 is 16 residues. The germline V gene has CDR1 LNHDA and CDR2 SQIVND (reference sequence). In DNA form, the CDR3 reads TGTGCCAGCATACAGGGTTTTGTCCCCCAAAATGAAAAACTGTTTTTT. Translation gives CASIQGFVPQNEKLFF.

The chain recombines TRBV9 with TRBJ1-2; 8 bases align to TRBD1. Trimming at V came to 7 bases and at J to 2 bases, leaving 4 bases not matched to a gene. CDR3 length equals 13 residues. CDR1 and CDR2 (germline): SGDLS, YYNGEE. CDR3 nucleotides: TGTGCCAGCCAAGGGACAGGAAACTATGGCTACACCTTC. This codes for CASQGTGNYGYTF.

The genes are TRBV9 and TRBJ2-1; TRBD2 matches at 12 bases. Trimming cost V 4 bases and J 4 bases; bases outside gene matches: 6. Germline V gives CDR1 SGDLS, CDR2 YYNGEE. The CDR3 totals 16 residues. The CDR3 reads CASSPRTSGDYNEQFF. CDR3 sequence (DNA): TGTGCCAGCAGCCCACGGACTAGCGGGGATTACAATGAGCAGTTCTTC.

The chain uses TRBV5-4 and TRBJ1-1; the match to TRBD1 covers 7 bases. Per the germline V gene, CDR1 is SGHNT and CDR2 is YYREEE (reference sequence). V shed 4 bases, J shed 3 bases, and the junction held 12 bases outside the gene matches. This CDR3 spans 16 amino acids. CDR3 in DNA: TGTGCCAGCAGCCACGCCGGGACAGCAATATACACTGAAGCTTTCTTT. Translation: CASSHAGTAIYTEAFF.